These 30 T cell receptor beta chains were sequenced from one sample in a study of beta chain features in type 1 diabetes (dated by TCRdb to 2016 to 2019). What the work shows at the level of the full study, not this receptor alone: Type 1 diabetes patients showed a moderate but significant shortening of TCRB CDR3 length in all four CD4+ subsets.

Library construction relied on the immunoSEQ multiplex PCR assay. All of the isolated RNA was reverse transcribed with the High Capacity cDNA Reverse Transcription Kit, so expressed TCRB transcripts were sequenced. TCRdb stores this immuneACCESS table with in-frame sequences only. Part of the clones is absent; in the studies checked, under half of the shortfall reflects unresolved V genes, and no reason is known for the rest. This sample gives 230,000 or so clones in total; 16% of them show up just once. Of the sample, less than 0.09% falls within the top ten clones. No antigen has been identified for these receptors. Input material: naive CD4+ T cells from blood. In light of the paper, this sample's cell subset or site label describes: true naive CD4+ T cells. The source is a man under 40 with type 1 diabetes.

The rearrangement uses TRBV7-2 and TRBJ2-3; TRBD1 agrees at 7 bases. V shed 5 bases and J 0 bases; nucleotides not matched to a gene: 5. The CDR3 extends over 15 amino acids. The germline V gene encodes CDR1 SGHTA and CDR2 FQGNSA. CDR3 loop: CASSPQTGSTDTQYF. As DNA, the CDR3 is TGTGCCAGCAGCCCCCAGACAGGGAGCACAGATACGCAGTATTTT.

This clone turned up a few times. This sequence joins TRBV19 and TRBJ2-6; no clear D gene. Germline values: CDR1 LNHDA, CDR2 SQIVND (reference sequence). The CDR3 spans 16 residues. Trimming removed 4 bases from V and 2 bases from J, with 12 bases in between. The CDR3 spells CASSTQSAAGANVLTF. For the CDR3, the DNA is TGTGCCAGTAGTACCCAATCGGCAGCTGGGGCCAACGTCCTGACTTTC.

This clone was counted only a few times. This chain uses TRBV4-1 with TRBJ1-5, with 9 bases matching TRBD1. Losses at the gene ends were 3 bases for V and 4 bases for J; bases not matched to a gene: 10. CDR3 length: 17 amino acids. Looked up from germline, CDR1 is MGHRA and CDR2 is YSYEKL. CDR3 sequence reads: CASSQGGTGGRNQPQHF. DNA of the CDR3: TGCGCCAGCAGCCAGGGGGGAACAGGGGGCCGAAATCAGCCCCAGCATTTT.

The table lists this clone with a few counts. The chain uses TRBV9 and TRBJ2-1, with D uncertain. The length of the CDR3 is 16 residues. Germline V gene lookup returns CDR1 SGDLS and CDR2 YYNGEE. The V end was cut by 3 bases, the J end by 8 bases, with 21 bases between. The CDR3 here is CASSGSAPVALHEQFF. Here the CDR3 DNA reads TGTGCCAGCAGCGGATCTGCCCCGGTGGCCCTTCATGAGCAGTTCTTC.

This clone was seen more than once but under ten times. The rearrangement joins TRBV7-2 to TRBJ2-7; 9 bases match TRBD2. The CDR3 spans 16 residues. Germline CDR1 is SGHTA and CDR2 is FQGNSA. Losses at the gene ends were 5 bases for V and 5 bases for J; bases not matched to a gene: 13. The CDR3 coding sequence is TGTGCCAGCAGCCCAAGGGTTAGCGGGAGTACCCACGAGCAGTACTTC. Translated, it gives CASSPRVSGSTHEQYF.

This clone was seen only a few times. CDR3 protein: CASSRTGNTEAFF. For the CDR3, the DNA is TGTGCCAGCAGCCGGACGGGGAACACTGAAGCTTTCTTT. The rearrangement joins TRBV7-3 to TRBJ1-1; D gene unclear. The CDR3 runs 13 residues. V was trimmed by 5 bases and J by 1 base, leaving 8 bases between them. The germline V gene has CDR1 SGHTA and CDR2 FQGTGA.

The CDR3 DNA reads as TGTGCCAGCAGCGGAAGCGGGAGGGCAACCAAAAACATTCAGTACTTC. Its protein product is CASSGSGRATKNIQYF. The V gene is TRBV9, the J gene TRBJ2-4, with 10 positions matching TRBD2. CDR3 length: 16 amino acids. CDR1 is SGDLS, CDR2 YYNGEE, per germline. V dropped 3 bases and J dropped 2; count of bases not matched to a gene: 5.

The CDR3 DNA follows: TGTGCCAGCAGCCCCGGGACAGCCTCCTACGAGCAGTACTTC. Amino acids: CASSPGTASYEQYF. The V and J genes are TRBV9 and TRBJ2-7, with TRBD1 identical over 7 bases. V lost 4 bases, J lost 0 bases, and 4 bases stayed unmatched. CDR3 length equals 14 residues. Per germline, CDR1 SGDLS and CDR2 YYNGEE.

V usage is TRBV7-8 and J usage is TRBJ2-7; the D gene is possibly TRBD2 (6 bases). The germline gives CDR1 SGHVS, CDR2 FQNEAQ. The V end was cut by 1 base, the J end by 3 bases, with 10 bases between. CDR3 length: 14 residues. The CDR3 DNA sequence: TGTGCCAGCAGCTTAGTGGGGGGAATCTACGAGCAGTACTTC. Its translation is CASSLVGGIYEQYF.

This clone was counted only a few times. Other DNA sequences in the same sample also yield this CDR3. V gene TRBV7-2 combines with J gene TRBJ2-3; 14 bases fit TRBD2. The CDR3 consists of 16 residues. Germline trimming cut 4 bases from V and 5 bases from J; bases unmatched to any gene: 5. Germline values: CDR1 SGHTA, CDR2 FQGNSA. Here the CDR3 DNA reads TGTGCCAGCAGCTCCGGACTAGCGGGAGGATTAGATACGCAGTATTTT. This sequence encodes CASSSGLAGGLDTQYF.

This clone was detected a few times. The chain couples TRBV11-3 to TRBJ2-1; D is undetermined. V was clipped by 6 bases and J by 9 bases, with 9 bases between them. CDR1 and CDR2 (germline): SGHNT, YENEEA. This CDR3 contains 11 residues. CDR3: CASRTRGEQFF. CDR3 in DNA: TGTGCCAGCAGGACACGAGGTGAGCAGTTCTTC.

This clone appeared a few times. Additional DNA sequences in this sample encode the identical CDR3. This rearrangement joins TRBV28 to TRBJ2-5, with TRBD2 matching 7 bases. Looked up from germline, CDR1 is MDHEN and CDR2 is SYDVKM. The CDR3 runs to 13 residues. V shed 6 bases, J shed 3 bases, and the junction held 4 bases outside the gene matches. This chain's CDR3 is CASSLGREETQYF. The CDR3 nucleotides read TGTGCCAGCAGCCTGGGGAGGGAAGAGACCCAGTACTTC.

CDR3 in amino acids: CSVGTSENNEQFF. The CDR3 nucleotides are TGCAGCGTGGGGACTAGCGAAAACAATGAGCAGTTCTTC. The chain combines TRBV29-1 with TRBJ2-1; 10 bases are shared with TRBD2. The CDR3 has 13 amino acids. Germline V gene lookup returns CDR1 SQVTM and CDR2 ANQGSEA. Trimming at V came to 6 bases and at J to 5 bases, leaving 4 bases not matched to a gene.

This clone was observed a handful of times. This sequence joins TRBV11-3 and TRBJ2-5, with TRBD1 matching 9 bases. The CDR3 length is 15 residues. With V trimmed by 4 bases and J by 3 bases, 6 bases remained unmatched. Germline CDR1 SGHNT, CDR2 YENEEA. CDR3 nucleotides: TGTGCCAGCAGCTCTCGGGGGACAGGGAAAGAGACCCAGTACTTC. It yields the protein CASSSRGTGKETQYF. Full variable domain (remainder filled in from reference TRBV11-3 and TRBJ2-5): EAGVVQSPRYKIIEKKQPVAFWCNPISGHNTLYWYLQNLGQGPELLIRYENEEAVDDSQLPKDRFSAERLKGVDSTLKIQPAELGDSAVYLCASSSRGTGKETQYFGPGTRLLVL.

The table lists this clone with a few counts. The chain links TRBV28 to TRBJ2-5; 7 bases align to TRBD2. The CDR3 loop spans 15 amino acids. The germline gives CDR1 MDHEN, CDR2 SYDVKM. The ends lost 4 bases at V and 5 bases at J; junction bases unmatched: 10. CDR3 bases: TGTGCCAGCAGTTCCGGACTAGTGCGTAGGGAGACCCAGTACTTC. Protein sequence: CASSSGLVRRETQYF.

This clone was seen a handful of times. This chain uses TRBV9 with TRBJ1-2, with D hard to call. Germline loops: CDR1 SGDLS, CDR2 YYNGEE. Deletions cut 3 bases from V and 4 bases from J, with 13 bases between. This CDR3 is built from 14 residues. CDR3 amino acids: CASSENSVSYGYTF. CDR3 nucleotides: TGTGCCAGCAGCGAGAATAGTGTAAGCTATGGCTACACCTTC.

V and J are TRBV4-3 and TRBJ2-1, with D unresolved. The CDR3 contains 17 residues. The V gene's germline CDR1 is LGHNA and CDR2 YSLEER. V was pared by 1 base and J by 1 base, with 14 bases between. The CDR3 DNA follows: TGCGCCAGCAGCCAAGCGAATCTTCGGCGGTCCTACAATGAGCAGTTCTTC. Amino acid sequence: CASSQANLRRSYNEQFF.

The rearrangement links TRBV29-1 to TRBJ2-1; D might be TRBD2 (6 bases). V gave up 8 bases and J gave up 1 base, with 18 bases separating them. The CDR3 has 15 residues. Germline CDR1 SQVTM, CDR2 ANQGSEA. The CDR3 here is CSFVAAGKSYNEQFF. The CDR3, as DNA: TGCAGCTTCGTAGCGGCAGGGAAGTCCTACAATGAGCAGTTCTTC.

This rearrangement joins TRBV20-1 to TRBJ2-7; D is undetermined. CDR1 is DFQATT, CDR2 SNEGSKA, per germline (reference sequence). The CDR3 spans 11 residues. V lost 5 bases to trimming and J lost 2 bases, with 7 bases between them. CDR3 region: CSAYNTYEQYF. As DNA, the CDR3 is TGCAGTGCTTATAATACCTACGAGCAGTACTTC.

This clone was counted once. Here the CDR3 reads CASSLAGGRGEQYF. In nucleotides, the CDR3 is TGTGCCAGCAGCTTAGCGGGGGGCCGCGGCGAGCAGTACTTC. The chain employs TRBV6-5 and TRBJ2-7; TRBD2 matches at 10 bases. Germline V gives CDR1 MNHEY, CDR2 SVGAGI. This CDR3 comprises 14 residues. V lost 6 bases, J lost 6 bases, and 8 bases stayed unmatched.

This clone came up a few times. CDR3 in DNA: TGTGCCAGCAGTTTGACTGCGCCCCCAGATACGCAGTATTTT. It yields the protein CASSLTAPPDTQYF. The chain employs TRBV27 and TRBJ2-3; D gene unclear. The CDR3 spans 14 residues. Germline V gene lookup returns CDR1 MNHEY and CDR2 SMNVEV (reference sequence). V was trimmed by 3 bases and J by 4 bases, leaving 11 bases between them.

The V and J genes are TRBV29-1 and TRBJ2-7, with unresolved D. The germline V gene encodes CDR1 SQVTM and CDR2 ANQGSEA. The CDR3 has 13 residues. Between the trimmed V and J ends, which lost 6 bases and 2 bases, there was a span of 14 bases. This CDR3 is CSVATRATYEQYF. In nucleotides, the CDR3 is TGCAGCGTCGCAACCCGGGCCACCTACGAGCAGTACTTC.

The J gene is TRBJ1-1, the V gene TRBV9, with TRBD1 matching over 8 bases. V shed 5 bases and J 1 base; nucleotides not matched to a gene: 1. This CDR3 spans 13 amino acids. Germline lookup yields CDR1 SGDLS and CDR2 YYNGEE. CDR3 in amino acids: CASRGQENTEAFF. In DNA form, the CDR3 reads TGTGCCAGCAGGGGACAGGAGAACACTGAAGCTTTCTTT.

This clone was found a few times. The genes are TRBV2 and TRBJ2-1, with 8 bases that match TRBD1. The CDR3 spans 15 residues. Germline loops: CDR1 SNHLY, CDR2 FYNNEI. J lost 1 base, V lost 6 bases, and 5 bases had no gene match. The DNA of the CDR3 is TGTGCCAGCAGCGAGGACAGGGTGTCCTACAATGAGCAGTTCTTC. This codes for CASSEDRVSYNEQFF.

The rearrangement joins TRBV15 to TRBJ1-1; perhaps TRBD1 as D (5 bases). CDR3 length equals 14 residues. V shed 3 bases and J shed 5 bases, with 13 bases lying between them. Germline CDR1 reads LNHNV; CDR2 reads YYDKDF (reference sequence). DNA for the CDR3: TGTGCCACCAGCAGGGTACGGGGACCGACTGAAGCTTTCTTT. It specifies CATSRVRGPTEAFF.

The chain recombines TRBV5-4 with TRBJ2-7; 9 bases are shared with TRBD2. The CDR3 totals 15 residues. In germline, CDR1 is SGHNT, CDR2 YYREEE (reference sequence). J gave up 6 bases and V 4 bases, and 11 bases lay outside the gene matches. The CDR3 loop reads CASSGQAGGPSEQYF. Written as DNA, the CDR3 is TGTGCCAGCAGCGGACAGGCGGGAGGGCCATCCGAGCAGTACTTC.

Details on this clone: This CDR3 is also generated by other DNA sequences in the sample. The chain has TRBV29-1 and TRBJ1-1, with TRBD1 matching over 9 bases. The trim removed 7 bases at V and 5 bases at J, leaving 5 bases unmatched. This CDR3 has 12 amino acids. Per the germline V gene, CDR1 is SQVTM and CDR2 is ANQGSEA. The CDR3 spells CSAGQGRTEAFF. CDR3 sequence (DNA): TGCAGCGCTGGACAGGGGAGAACTGAAGCTTTCTTT.

The table lists this clone with a few counts. The chain employs TRBV30 and TRBJ1-2; no firm D call. Trimming stripped 3 bases from V and 8 bases from J, with 13 bases between. The CDR3 has 12 amino acids. In germline, CDR1 is GTSNPN, CDR2 SVGIG (reference sequence). The CDR3 DNA reads TGTGCCTGGAGCCTGCCCCCCGGGGGCTACACCTTC. Translation gives CAWSLPPGGYTF.

V gene TRBV4-2 combines with J gene TRBJ2-1, with 9 nucleotides matching TRBD1. Trimming took 1 base from V and 9 from J; bases not matched to a gene: 13. In germline, CDR1 is LGHNA, CDR2 YNFKEQ. The CDR3 length is 17 residues. DNA of the CDR3: TGTGCCAGCAGCCAAGGCCGACAGGGGGTCGGTCCTCTTGAGCAGTTCTTC. Translation gives CASSQGRQGVGPLEQFF.

This clone showed up just a few times. V gene TRBV25-1 combines with J gene TRBJ1-1, with 8 nucleotides matching TRBD1. Germline V gives CDR1 MGHDK, CDR2 SYGVNS. The ends lost 3 bases at V and 1 base at J; junction bases unmatched: 1. The CDR3 extends over 14 amino acids. In DNA, the CDR3 is TGTGCCAGCAGTGATGGACAGGGGAACACTGAAGCTTTCTTT. This codes for CASSDGQGNTEAFF.